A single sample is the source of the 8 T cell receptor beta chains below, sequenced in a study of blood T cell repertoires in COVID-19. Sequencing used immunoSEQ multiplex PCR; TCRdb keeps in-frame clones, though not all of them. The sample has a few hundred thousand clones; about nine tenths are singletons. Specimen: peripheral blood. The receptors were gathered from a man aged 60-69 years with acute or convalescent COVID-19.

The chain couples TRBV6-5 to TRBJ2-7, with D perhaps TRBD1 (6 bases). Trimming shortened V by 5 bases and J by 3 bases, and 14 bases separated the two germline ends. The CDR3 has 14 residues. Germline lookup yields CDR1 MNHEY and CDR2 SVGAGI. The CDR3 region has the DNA TGTGCCAGCAGTCCCCTGGGGGCGTACTACGAGCAGTACTTC. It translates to CASSPLGAYYEQYF.

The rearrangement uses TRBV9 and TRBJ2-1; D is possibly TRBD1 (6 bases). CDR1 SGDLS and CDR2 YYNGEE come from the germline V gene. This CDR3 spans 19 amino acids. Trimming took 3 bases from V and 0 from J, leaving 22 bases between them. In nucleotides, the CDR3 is TGTGCCAGCAGCGACCCCACAGGGACCAGGGCCTCCTCCTACAATGAGCAGTTCTTC. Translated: CASSDPTGTRASSYNEQFF.

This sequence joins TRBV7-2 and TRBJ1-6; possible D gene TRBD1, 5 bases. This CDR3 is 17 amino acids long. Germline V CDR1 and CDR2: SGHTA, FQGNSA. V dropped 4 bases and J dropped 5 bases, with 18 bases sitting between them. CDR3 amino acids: CASSSRVTGLNNSPLHF. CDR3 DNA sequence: TGTGCCAGCAGCTCCAGAGTTACGGGACTAAATAATTCACCCCTCCACTTT.

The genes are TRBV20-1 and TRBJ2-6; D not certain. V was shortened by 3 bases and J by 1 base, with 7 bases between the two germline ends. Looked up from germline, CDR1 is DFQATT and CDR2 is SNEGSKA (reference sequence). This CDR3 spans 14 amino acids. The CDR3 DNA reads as TGCAGTGCTAGTCTCCTGTCTGGGGCCAACGTCCTGACTTTC. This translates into CSASLLSGANVLTF.

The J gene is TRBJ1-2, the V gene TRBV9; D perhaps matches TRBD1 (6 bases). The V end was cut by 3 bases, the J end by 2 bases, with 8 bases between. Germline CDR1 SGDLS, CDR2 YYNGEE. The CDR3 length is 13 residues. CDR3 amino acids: CASSGGQNYGYTF. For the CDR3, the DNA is TGTGCCAGCAGCGGAGGACAGAACTATGGCTACACCTTC.

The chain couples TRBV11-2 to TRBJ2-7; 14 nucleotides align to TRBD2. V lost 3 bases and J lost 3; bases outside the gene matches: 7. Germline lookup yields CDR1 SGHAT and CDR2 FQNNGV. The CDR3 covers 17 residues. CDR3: CASSLGLAGELGYEQYF. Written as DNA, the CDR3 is TGTGCCAGCAGCTTGGGACTAGCGGGAGAGCTCGGCTACGAGCAGTACTTC.

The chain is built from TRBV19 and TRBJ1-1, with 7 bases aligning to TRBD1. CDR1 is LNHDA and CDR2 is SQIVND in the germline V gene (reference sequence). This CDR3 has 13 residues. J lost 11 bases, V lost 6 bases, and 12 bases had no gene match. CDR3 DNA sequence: TGTGCCAGTAGCTACAGGGGATTGAAAGATGCTTTCTTT. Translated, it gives CASSYRGLKDAFF. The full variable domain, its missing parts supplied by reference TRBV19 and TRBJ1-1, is DGGITQSPKYLFRKEGQNVTLSCEQNLNHDAMYWYRQDPGQGLRLIYYSQIVNDFQKGDIAEGYSVSREKKESFPLTVTSAQKNPTAFYLCASSYRGLKDAFFGQGTRLTVV.

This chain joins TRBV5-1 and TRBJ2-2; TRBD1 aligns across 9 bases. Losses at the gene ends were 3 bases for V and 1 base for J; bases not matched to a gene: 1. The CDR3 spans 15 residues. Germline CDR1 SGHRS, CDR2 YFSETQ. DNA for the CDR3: TGCGCCAGCAGCTCGGACAGGGGGAACACCGGGGAGCTGTTTTTT. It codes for CASSSDRGNTGELFF. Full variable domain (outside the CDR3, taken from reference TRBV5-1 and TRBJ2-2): KAGVTQTPRYLIKTRGQQVTLSCSPISGHRSVSWYQQTPGQGLQFLFEYFSETQRNKGNFPGRFSGRQFSNSRSEMNVSTLELGDSALYLCASSSDRGNTGELFFGEGSRLTVL.